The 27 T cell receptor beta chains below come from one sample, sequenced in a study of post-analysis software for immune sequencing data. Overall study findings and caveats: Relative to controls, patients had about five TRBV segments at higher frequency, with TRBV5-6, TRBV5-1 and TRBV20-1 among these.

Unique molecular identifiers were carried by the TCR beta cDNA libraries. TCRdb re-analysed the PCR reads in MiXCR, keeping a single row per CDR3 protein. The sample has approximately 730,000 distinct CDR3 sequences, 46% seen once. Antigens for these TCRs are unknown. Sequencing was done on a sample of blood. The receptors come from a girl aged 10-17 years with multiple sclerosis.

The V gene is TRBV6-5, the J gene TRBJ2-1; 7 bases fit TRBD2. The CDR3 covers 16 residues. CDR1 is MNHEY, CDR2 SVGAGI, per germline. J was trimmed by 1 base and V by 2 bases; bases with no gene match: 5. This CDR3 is CASSYGGGASYNEQFF. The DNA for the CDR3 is TGTGCCAGCAGTTACGGGGGGGGAGCATCCTACAATGAGCAGTTCTTC.

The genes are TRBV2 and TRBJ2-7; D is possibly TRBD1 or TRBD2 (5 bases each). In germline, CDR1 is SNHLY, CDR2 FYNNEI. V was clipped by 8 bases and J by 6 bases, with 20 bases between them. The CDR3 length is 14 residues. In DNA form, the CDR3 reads TGTGCCAGCTCCAAGCTTGGGGGTGGGGTCGAGCAGTACTTC. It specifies CASSKLGGGVEQYF.

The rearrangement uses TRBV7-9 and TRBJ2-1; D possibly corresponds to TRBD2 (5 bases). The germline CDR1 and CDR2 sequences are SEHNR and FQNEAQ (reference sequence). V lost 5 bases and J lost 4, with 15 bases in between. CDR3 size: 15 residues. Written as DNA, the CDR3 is TGTGCCAGCAGCCCGCCAGCGGTAGAGTACAATGAGCAGTTCTTC. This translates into CASSPPAVEYNEQFF.

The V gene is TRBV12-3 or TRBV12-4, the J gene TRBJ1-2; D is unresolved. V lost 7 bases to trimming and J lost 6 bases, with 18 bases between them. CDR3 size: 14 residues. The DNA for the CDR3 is TGTGCCAGCACCTCACGGCCAGTCGGACATGGCTACACCTTC. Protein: CASTSRPVGHGYTF.

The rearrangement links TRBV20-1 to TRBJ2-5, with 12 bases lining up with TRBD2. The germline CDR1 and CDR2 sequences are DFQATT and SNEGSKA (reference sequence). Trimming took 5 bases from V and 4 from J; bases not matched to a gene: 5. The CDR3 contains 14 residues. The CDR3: CSARLAGVLETQYF. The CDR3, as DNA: TGCAGTGCTCGACTAGCGGGAGTATTAGAGACCCAGTACTTC.

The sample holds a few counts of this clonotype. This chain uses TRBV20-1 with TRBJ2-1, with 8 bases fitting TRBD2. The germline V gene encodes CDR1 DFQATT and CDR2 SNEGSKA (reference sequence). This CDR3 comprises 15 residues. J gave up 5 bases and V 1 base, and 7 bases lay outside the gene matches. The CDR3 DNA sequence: TGCAGTGCTAGAGGCCTTAGCGGGACCGACAATGAGCAGTTCTTC. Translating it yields CSARGLSGTDNEQFF.

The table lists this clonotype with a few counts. The CDR3 bases are TGTGCCAGCAGCTTAGATCCAGGGTGGGATCAGCCCCAGCATTTT. Encoded protein: CASSLDPGWDQPQHF. The V call is TRBV7-7, the J call TRBJ1-5; TRBD1 might be the D (5 bases). Germline-derived CDR1 and CDR2 are SSHAT and FNYEAQ (reference sequence). There are 15 residues in the CDR3. Trimming cost V 1 base and J 5 bases, with 12 bases left between them.

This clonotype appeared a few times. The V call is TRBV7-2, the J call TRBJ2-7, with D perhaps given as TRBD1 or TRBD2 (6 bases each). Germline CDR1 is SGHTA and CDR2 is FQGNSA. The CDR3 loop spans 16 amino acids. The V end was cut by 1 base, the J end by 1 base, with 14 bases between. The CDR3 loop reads CASSLEGDFPSYEQYF. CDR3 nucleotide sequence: TGTGCCAGCAGCTTAGAGGGGGACTTCCCATCCTACGAGCAGTACTTC.

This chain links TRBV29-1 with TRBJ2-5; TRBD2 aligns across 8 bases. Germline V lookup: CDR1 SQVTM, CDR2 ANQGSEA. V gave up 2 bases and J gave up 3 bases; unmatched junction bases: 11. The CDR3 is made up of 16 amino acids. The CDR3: CSVEPHTSGTKETQYF. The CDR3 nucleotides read TGCAGCGTTGAACCGCATACTAGCGGAACTAAAGAGACCCAGTACTTC.

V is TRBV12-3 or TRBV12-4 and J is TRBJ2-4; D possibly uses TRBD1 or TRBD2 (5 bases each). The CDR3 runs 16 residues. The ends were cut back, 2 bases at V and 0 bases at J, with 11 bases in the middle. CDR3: CASSLPGALAKNIQYF. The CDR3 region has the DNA TGTGCCAGCAGTTTACCCGGGGCCCTAGCCAAAAACATTCAGTACTTC.

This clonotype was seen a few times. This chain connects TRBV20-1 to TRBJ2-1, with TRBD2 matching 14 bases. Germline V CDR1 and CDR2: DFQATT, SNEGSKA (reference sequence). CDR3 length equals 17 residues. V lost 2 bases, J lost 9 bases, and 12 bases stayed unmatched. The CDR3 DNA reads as TGCAGTGCTAGACCGCCGAGACTAGCGGGAGGGCCCGGTGAGCAGTTCTTC. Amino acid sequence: CSARPPRLAGGPGEQFF.

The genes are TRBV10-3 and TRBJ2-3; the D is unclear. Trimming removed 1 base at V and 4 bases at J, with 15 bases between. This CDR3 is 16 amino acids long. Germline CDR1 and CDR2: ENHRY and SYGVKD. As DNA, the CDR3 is TGTGCCATCAGTGAGTTAGGCGCGGTACCCCCAGATACGCAGTATTTT. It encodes CAISELGAVPPDTQYF.

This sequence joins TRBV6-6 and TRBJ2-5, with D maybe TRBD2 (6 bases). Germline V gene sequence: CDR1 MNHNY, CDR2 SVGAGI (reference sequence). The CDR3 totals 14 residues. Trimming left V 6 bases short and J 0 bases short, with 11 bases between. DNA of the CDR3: TGTGCCAGCAGGGGATCGGGAGACCAAGAGACCCAGTACTTC. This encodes CASRGSGDQETQYF.

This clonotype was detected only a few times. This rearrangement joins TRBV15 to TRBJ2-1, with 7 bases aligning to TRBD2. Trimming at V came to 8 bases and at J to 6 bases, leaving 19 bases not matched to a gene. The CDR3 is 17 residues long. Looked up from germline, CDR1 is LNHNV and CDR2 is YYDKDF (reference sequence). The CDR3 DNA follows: TGTGCCACCTCGTCTTTGGGGGGAGGGCCTGAATCCAATGAGCAGTTCTTC. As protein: CATSSLGGGPESNEQFF.

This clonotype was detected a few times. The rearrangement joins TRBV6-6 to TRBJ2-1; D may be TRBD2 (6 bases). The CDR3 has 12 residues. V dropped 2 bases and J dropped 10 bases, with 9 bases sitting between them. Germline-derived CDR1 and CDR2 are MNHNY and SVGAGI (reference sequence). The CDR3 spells CASSYPGEEQFF. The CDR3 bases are TGTGCCAGCAGTTACCCGGGGGAAGAGCAGTTCTTC.

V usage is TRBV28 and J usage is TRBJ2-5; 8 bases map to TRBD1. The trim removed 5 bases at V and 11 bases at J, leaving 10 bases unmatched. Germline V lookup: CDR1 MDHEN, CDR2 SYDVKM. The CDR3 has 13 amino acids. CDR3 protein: CASSAPGQEKQYF. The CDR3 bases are TGTGCCAGCAGTGCACCGGGACAGGAAAAGCAGTACTTC.

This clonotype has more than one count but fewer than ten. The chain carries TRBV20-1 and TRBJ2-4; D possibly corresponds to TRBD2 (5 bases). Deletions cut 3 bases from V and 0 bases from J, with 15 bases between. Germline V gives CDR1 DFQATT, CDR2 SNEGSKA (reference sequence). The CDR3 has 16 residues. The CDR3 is CSASISGALAKNIQYF. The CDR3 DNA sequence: TGCAGTGCTAGCATAAGCGGAGCACTAGCCAAAAACATTCAGTACTTC.

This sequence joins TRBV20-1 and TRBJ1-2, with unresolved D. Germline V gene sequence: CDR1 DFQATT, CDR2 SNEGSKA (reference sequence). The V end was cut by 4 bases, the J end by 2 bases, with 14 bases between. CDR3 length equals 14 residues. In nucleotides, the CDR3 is TGCAGTGCTACCCTCCCGACGGGGAACTATGGCTACACCTTC. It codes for CSATLPTGNYGYTF.

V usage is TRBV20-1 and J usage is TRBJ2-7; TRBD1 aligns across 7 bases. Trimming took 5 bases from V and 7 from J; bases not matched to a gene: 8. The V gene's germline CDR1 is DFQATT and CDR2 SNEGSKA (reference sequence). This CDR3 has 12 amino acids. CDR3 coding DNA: TGCAGTGCTGACAGGGACCCTAGGGAGCAGTACTTC. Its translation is CSADRDPREQYF.

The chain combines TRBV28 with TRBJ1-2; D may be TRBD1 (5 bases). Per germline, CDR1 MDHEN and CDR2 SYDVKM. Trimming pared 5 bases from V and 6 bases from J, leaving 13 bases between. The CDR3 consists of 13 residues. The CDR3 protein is CASSIQGPDGYTF. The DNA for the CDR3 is TGTGCCAGCAGTATCCAGGGTCCCGATGGCTACACCTTC.

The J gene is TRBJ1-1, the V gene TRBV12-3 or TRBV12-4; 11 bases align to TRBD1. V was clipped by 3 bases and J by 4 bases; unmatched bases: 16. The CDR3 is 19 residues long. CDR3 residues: CASSFQVIGQGAPGTEAFF. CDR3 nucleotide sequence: TGTGCCAGCAGTTTTCAGGTGATCGGACAGGGGGCGCCAGGCACTGAAGCTTTCTTT.

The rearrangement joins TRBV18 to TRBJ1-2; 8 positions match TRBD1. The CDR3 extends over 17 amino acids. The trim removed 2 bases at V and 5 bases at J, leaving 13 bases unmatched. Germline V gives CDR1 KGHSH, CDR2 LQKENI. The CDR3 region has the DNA TGTGCCAGCTCACCAGAAACCGGACAGGGACCAGCATATGGCTACACCTTC. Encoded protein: CASSPETGQGPAYGYTF.

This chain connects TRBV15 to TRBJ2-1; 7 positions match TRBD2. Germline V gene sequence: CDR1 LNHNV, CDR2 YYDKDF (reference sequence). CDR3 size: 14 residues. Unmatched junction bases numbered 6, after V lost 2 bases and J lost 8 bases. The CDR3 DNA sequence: TGTGCCACCAGCAGATCACTAGCGTCCGATGAGCAGTTCTTC. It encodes CATSRSLASDEQFF.

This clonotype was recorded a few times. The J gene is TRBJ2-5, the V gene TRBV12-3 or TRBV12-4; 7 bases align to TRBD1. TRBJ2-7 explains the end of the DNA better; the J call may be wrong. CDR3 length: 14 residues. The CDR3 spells CASSNDLTGYEQYF. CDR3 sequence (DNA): TGTGCCAGCAGCAACGATCTGACAGGGTACGAGCAGTACTTC.

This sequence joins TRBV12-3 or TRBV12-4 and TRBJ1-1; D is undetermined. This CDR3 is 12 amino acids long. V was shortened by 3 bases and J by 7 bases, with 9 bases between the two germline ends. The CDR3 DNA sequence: TGTGCCAGCAGTTTCTCCCGACTTGAAGCTTTCTTT. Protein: CASSFSRLEAFF.

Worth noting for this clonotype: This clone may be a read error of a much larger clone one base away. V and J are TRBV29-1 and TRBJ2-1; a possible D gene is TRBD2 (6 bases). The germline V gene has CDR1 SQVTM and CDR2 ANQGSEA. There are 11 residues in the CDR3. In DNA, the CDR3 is TGCAGCGGGAGGACTAACAATGAGCAGGTCTTC. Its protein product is CSGRTNNEQVF.

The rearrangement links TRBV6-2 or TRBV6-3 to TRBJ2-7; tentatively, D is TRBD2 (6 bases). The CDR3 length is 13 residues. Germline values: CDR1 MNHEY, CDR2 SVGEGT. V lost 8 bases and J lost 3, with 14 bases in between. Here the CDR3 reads CASSLSGCYEQYF. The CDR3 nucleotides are TGTGCCAGCTCCTTGAGCGGGTGCTACGAGCAGTACTTC.